This TCR beta chain was identified during a study of T cells in Graves' hyperthyroidism and ophthalmopathy. Authors of the study amplified TCR beta CDR3 regions from RNA transcripts. The HTBI primer set drove a first-round RT-PCR of the TCR CDR3. TCRdb independently ran MiXCR on the multiplex PCR reads; one entry per CDR3 protein. This table holds about 280,000 distinct CDR3 sequences, 20% to 25% found once. The CDR3 runs 14 residues. Between the trimmed V and J ends, which lost 6 bases and 1 base, there was a span of 10 bases. This clonotype was detected only a few times. This receptor was taken from a man in his forties with Graves' hyperthyroidism that later progressed to Graves' ophthalmopathy. Material for sequencing was blood. The chain uses TRBV12-3 or TRBV12-4 and TRBJ1-3; no reliable D call. The CDR3 bases are TGTGCCAGCAGACGCGGTCTTTCTGGAAACACCATATATTTT. It specifies CASRRGLSGNTIYF.